Below, 20 T cell receptor beta chains from the same sample are listed, as sequenced in a study of blood T cell repertoires in COVID-19. Clones were read by immunoSEQ multiplex PCR, and TCRdb kept only the in-frame ones, dropping some. The sample contains roughly 200,000 clones, roughly 79% of which appear only once. The sequenced sample consisted of peripheral blood. These receptors all come from a woman aged 35 to 49 with COVID-19, enrolled during active disease.

J is TRBJ1-1 and V is TRBV9, with a tentative D call TRBD1 (5 bases). V was shortened by 0 bases and J by 1 base, with 10 bases between the two germline ends. The germline V gene has CDR1 SGDLS and CDR2 YYNGEE. The CDR3 length is 15 residues. The CDR3 sequence is CASSVDGAANTEAFF. The CDR3 DNA reads as TGTGCCAGCAGCGTAGATGGGGCCGCGAACACTGAAGCTTTCTTT.

The chain employs TRBV28 and TRBJ1-5; 7 bases agree with TRBD1. Germline loops: CDR1 MDHEN, CDR2 SYDVKM. CDR3 size: 15 residues. V gave up 5 bases and J gave up 6 bases; unmatched junction bases: 10. The chain's CDR3 is CASSTTGDRGQPQHF. The CDR3 DNA follows: TGTGCCAGCAGTACAACAGGGGACCGGGGTCAGCCCCAGCATTTT.

The rearrangement joins TRBV3-1 (or the pseudogene TRBV3-2) to TRBJ2-2; D unclear. CDR3 length equals 14 residues. Germline-derived CDR1 and CDR2 are LGHDT and YNNKEL (reference sequence). Trimming removed 1 base from V and 4 bases from J, with 7 bases in between. The CDR3: CASSQVGSTGELFF. In DNA, the CDR3 is TGTGCCAGCAGCCAAGTCGGGTCCACCGGGGAGCTGTTTTTT.

The chain combines TRBV11-2 with TRBJ1-2; 7 positions match TRBD1. The CDR3 consists of 15 residues. The germline gives CDR1 SGHAT, CDR2 FQNNGV. V lost 4 bases to trimming and J lost 4 bases; unmatched junction nucleotides: 9. CDR3 nucleotides: TGTGCCAGCAGCTCCCAGACAGGGCAGGGCTATGGCTACACCTTC. Encoded protein: CASSSQTGQGYGYTF.

This clone was picked up a small number of times. The chain links TRBV29-1 to TRBJ1-1; unclear D gene. CDR1 is SQVTM, CDR2 ANQGSEA, per germline. The CDR3 totals 12 residues. Trimming took 7 bases from V and 4 from J, leaving 13 bases between them. CDR3 amino acids: CSGAGRGTEAFF. CDR3 sequence (DNA): TGCAGCGGGGCCGGGAGAGGCACTGAAGCTTTCTTT.

Only a few counts were recorded for this clone. The rearrangement links TRBV15 to TRBJ2-7; 10 bases are shared with TRBD1. The CDR3 consists of 15 residues. Germline lookup yields CDR1 LNHNV and CDR2 YYDKDF (reference sequence). The J segment lost 2 bases and the V segment lost 5 bases, leaving 6 bases of the junction unmatched. For the CDR3, the DNA is TGTGCCACCAGCGCGACAGGGGGCGGAACCTACGAGCAGTACTTC. Translating gives CATSATGGGTYEQYF.

The chain has TRBV15 and TRBJ1-1; the D gene is possibly TRBD1 (6 bases). V lost 1 base to trimming and J lost 1 base, with 13 bases between them. The length of the CDR3 is 16 residues. Looked up from germline, CDR1 is LNHNV and CDR2 is YYDKDF (reference sequence). CDR3 sequence (DNA): TGTGCCACCAGCAGAGGGAGTCAGGGGAGGAACACTGAAGCTTTCTTT. Translating gives CATSRGSQGRNTEAFF.

This clone appeared a single time. CDR3 coding DNA: TGCGCCAGCAGCCAAGACAGCCTCACGGTGGGCGATACGCAGTATTTT. It specifies CASSQDSLTVGDTQYF. This chain joins TRBV4-1 and TRBJ2-3; D gene ambiguous. The CDR3 covers 16 residues. Germline assignment: CDR1 MGHRA and CDR2 YSYEKL. V was shortened by 0 bases and J by 6 bases, with 16 bases between the two germline ends.

The gene calls are TRBV9 and TRBJ2-3; weak D call: TRBD2 (5 bases). Germline V gives CDR1 SGDLS, CDR2 YYNGEE. CDR3 size: 15 residues. V lost 0 bases and J 0 bases, leaving 8 bases between the germline ends. The CDR3: CASSVGTHSTDTQYF. The DNA of the CDR3 is TGTGCCAGCAGCGTAGGGACTCATAGCACAGATACGCAGTATTTT. Using reference TRBV9 and TRBJ2-3 for the parts outside the CDR3, the full variable domain is DSGVTQTPKHLITATGQRVTLRCSPRSGDLSVYWYQQSLDQGLQFLIQYYNGEERAKGNILERFSAQQFPDLHSELNLSSLELGDSALYFCASSVGTHSTDTQYFGPGTRLTVL.

The V gene is TRBV18, the J gene TRBJ2-7, with D possibly matching TRBD1 (6 bases). The V and J ends lost 3 bases and 3 bases respectively, with 18 bases between them. This CDR3 has 16 amino acids. CDR1 and CDR2 (germline): KGHSH, LQKENI. The CDR3 loop reads CASSPRTVNRYYEQYV. CDR3 DNA: TGTGCCAGCTCACCCCGGACAGTGAACCGATACTACGAGCAGTACGTC.

Only a few counts were recorded for this clone. DNA for the CDR3: TGTGCCTCGGCGGACTATAATTCACCCCTCCACTTT. Translated: CASADYNSPLHF. The chain couples TRBV30 to TRBJ1-6; D unclear. The CDR3 runs 12 residues. Germline V gene lookup returns CDR1 GTSNPN and CDR2 SVGIG (reference sequence). V was shortened by 7 bases and J by 3 bases, with 7 bases between the two germline ends.

This rearrangement joins TRBV11-3 to TRBJ2-2; possible D gene TRBD1, 6 bases. The CDR3 is made up of 15 amino acids. CDR1 and CDR2 (germline): SGHNT, YENEEA. Trimming removed 1 base from V and 4 bases from J, with 10 bases in between. The CDR3 DNA reads TGTGCCAGCAGCTTAGGGCAGGGGCGCACCGGGGAGCTGTTTTTT. It codes for CASSLGQGRTGELFF.

The rearrangement links TRBV19 to TRBJ1-5; tentatively, D is TRBD1 (5 bases). CDR1 and CDR2 from the germline V gene are LNHDA and SQIVND (reference sequence). CDR3 length: 13 amino acids. With 7 bases removed from V and 7 bases from J, the gap between germline ends came to 14 bases. The CDR3 nucleotides are TGTGCCAGTACCTGGGACCGGGGGCAGCCCCAGCATTTT. Its protein is CASTWDRGQPQHF.

This chain links TRBV6-2 or TRBV6-3 with TRBJ2-2, with 8 nucleotides matching TRBD2. This CDR3 region has 16 residues. Germline CDR1 reads MNHEY; CDR2 reads SVGEGT. With V trimmed by 2 bases and J by 5 bases, 7 bases remained unmatched. CDR3 loop: CASSYGLAGGTGELFF. The CDR3 DNA follows: TGTGCCAGCAGTTACGGCCTAGCGGGCGGTACCGGGGAGCTGTTTTTT.

Written as DNA, the CDR3 is TGTGCCAGCAGTTACACGGGGTCTTGGGATTCACCCCTCCACTTT. Protein sequence: CASSYTGSWDSPLHF. The chain recombines TRBV6-6 with TRBJ1-6; unclear D gene. Germline V gene sequence: CDR1 MNHNY, CDR2 SVGAGI (reference sequence). Trimming stripped 2 bases from V and 8 bases from J, with 13 bases between. This CDR3 is built from 15 residues.

The V gene is TRBV5-6, the J gene TRBJ2-7; TRBD2 matches 7 bases. In germline, CDR1 is SGHDT, CDR2 YYEEEE. CDR3 size: 14 residues. V dropped 1 base and J dropped 4; count of bases not matched to a gene: 5. In DNA form, the CDR3 reads TGTGCCAGCAGCTTGTCTGGGGGGGGGTACGAGCAGTACGTC. Translated, it gives CASSLSGGGYEQYV.

This chain connects TRBV6-5 to TRBJ1-2; no definite D call. Trimming cost V 5 bases and J 6 bases, with 19 bases left between them. CDR1 and CDR2 from the germline V gene are MNHEY and SVGAGI. The CDR3 has 15 amino acids. CDR3 loop: CASSPTPRGHDGYTF. The CDR3 nucleotides read TGTGCCAGCAGTCCCACCCCCCGGGGTCATGATGGCTACACCTTC.

This sequence joins TRBV14 and TRBJ2-7, with D possibly being TRBD2 (6 bases). Trimming cost V 3 bases and J 2 bases, with 8 bases left between them. This CDR3 region has 13 residues. Germline CDR1 reads SGHDN; CDR2 reads FVKESK. The CDR3 nucleotides read TGTGCCAGCAGCCACGGCGGGACCTACGAGCAGTACTTC. Its protein is CASSHGGTYEQYF.

J is TRBJ1-2 and V is TRBV30, with a possible D match to TRBD1 (5 bases). The CDR3 has 14 residues. Trimming cost V 8 bases and J 0 bases, with 16 bases left between them. CDR1 GTSNPN and CDR2 SVGIG come from the germline V gene (reference sequence). CDR3 sequence (DNA): TGTGCCGCACCGGGGGGAGGATCTAACTATGGCTACACCTTC. Translation: CAAPGGGSNYGYTF.

This chain links TRBV30 with TRBJ2-1; 9 nucleotides align to TRBD1. CDR1 is GTSNPN, CDR2 SVGIG, per germline (reference sequence). V shed 7 bases and J 7 bases; nucleotides not matched to a gene: 14. The CDR3 loop spans 15 amino acids. The CDR3 coding sequence is TGTGCCTCACGGGGTGTGGGACAGGGATGGAATGAGCAGTTCTTC. Translated, it gives CASRGVGQGWNEQFF.